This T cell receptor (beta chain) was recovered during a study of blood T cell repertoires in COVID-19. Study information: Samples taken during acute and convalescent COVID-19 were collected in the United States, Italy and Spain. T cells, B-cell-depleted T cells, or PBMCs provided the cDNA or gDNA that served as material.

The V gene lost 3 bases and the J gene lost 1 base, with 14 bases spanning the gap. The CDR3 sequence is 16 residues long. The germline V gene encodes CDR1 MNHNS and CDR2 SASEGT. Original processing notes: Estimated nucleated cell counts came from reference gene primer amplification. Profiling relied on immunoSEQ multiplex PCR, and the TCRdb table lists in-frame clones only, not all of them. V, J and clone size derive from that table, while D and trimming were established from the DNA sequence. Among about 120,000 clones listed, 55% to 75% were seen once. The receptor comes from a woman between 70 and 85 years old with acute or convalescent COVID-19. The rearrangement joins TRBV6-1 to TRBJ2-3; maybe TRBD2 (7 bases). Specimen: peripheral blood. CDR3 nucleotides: TGTGCCAGCAGTGAGTCGACGGGGGGCGGCACAGATACGCAGTATTTT. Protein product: CASSESTGGGTDTQYF.